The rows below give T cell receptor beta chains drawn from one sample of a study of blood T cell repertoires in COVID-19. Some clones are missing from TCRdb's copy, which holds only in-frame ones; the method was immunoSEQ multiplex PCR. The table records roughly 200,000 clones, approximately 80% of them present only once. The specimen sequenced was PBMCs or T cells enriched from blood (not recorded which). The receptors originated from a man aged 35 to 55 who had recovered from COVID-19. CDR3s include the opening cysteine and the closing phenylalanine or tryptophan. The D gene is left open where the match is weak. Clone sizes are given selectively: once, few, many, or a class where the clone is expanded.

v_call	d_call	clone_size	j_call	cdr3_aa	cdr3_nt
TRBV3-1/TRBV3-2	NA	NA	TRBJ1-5	CASSSENQPQHF	TGTGCCAGCAGCTCGGAGAATCAGCCCCAGCATTTT
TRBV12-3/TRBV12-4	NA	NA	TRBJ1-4	CASGLGQGEKLFF	TGTGCCAGCGGGTTGGGACAAGGTGAAAAACTGTTTTTT
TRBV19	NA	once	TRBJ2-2	CASSIGLHTGELFF	TGTGCCAGTAGTATAGGACTTCACACCGGGGAGCTGTTTTTT
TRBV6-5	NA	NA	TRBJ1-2	CASSHQGNYGYTF	TGTGCCAGCAGTCACCAGGGTAACTATGGCTACACCTTC
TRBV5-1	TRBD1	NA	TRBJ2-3	CASSLAGQGTDTQYF	TGCGCCAGCAGCTTGGCGGGACAGGGGACAGATACGCAGTATTTT
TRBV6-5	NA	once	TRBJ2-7	CASSSNFGSYEQYF	TGTGCCAGCAGTTCTAACTTTGGCTCCTACGAGCAGTACTTC
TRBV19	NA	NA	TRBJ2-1	CASGSFSGSYNEQFF	TGTGCCAGTGGCTCATTTAGCGGAAGTTACAATGAGCAGTTCTTC
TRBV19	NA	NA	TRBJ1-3	CASSKDTSSSGNTIYF	TGTGCCAGTAGTAAGGACACCTCAAGCTCTGGAAACACCATATATTTT
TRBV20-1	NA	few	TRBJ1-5	CSASPRGSNQPQHF	TGCAGTGCTAGTCCCAGGGGCAGCAATCAGCCCCAGCATTTT
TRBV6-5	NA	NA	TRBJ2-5	CASINNQETQYF	TGTGCCAGCATTAATAACCAAGAGACCCAGTACTTC
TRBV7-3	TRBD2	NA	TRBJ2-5	CASSLGRDETQYF	TGTGCCAGCAGTCTAGGGAGGGACGAGACCCAGTACTTC
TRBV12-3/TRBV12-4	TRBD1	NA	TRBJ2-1	CASRETGGRQFF	TGTGCCAGCAGGGAGACAGGGGGCAGGCAGTTCTTC
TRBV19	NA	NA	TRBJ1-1	CASSPRGQRKAFF	TGTGCCAGTAGTCCCCGAGGACAGAGGAAAGCTTTCTTT
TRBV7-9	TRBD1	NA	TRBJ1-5	CASSQGTGEQPQHF	TGTGCCAGCAGCCAAGGGACAGGGGAACAGCCCCAGCATTTT
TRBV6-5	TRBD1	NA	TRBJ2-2	CASSWGQGSGELFF	TGTGCCAGCAGTTGGGGACAGGGATCCGGGGAGCTGTTTTTT
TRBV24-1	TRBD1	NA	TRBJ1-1	CATSDPGQGSTEAFF	TGTGCCACCAGTGATCCAGGACAGGGGAGCACTGAAGCTTTCTTT
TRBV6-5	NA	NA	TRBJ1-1	CASSSTTYTEAFF	TGTGCCAGCAGTTCCACAACCTACACTGAAGCTTTCTTT
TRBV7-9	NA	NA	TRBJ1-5	CASSLEAAGSNQPQHF	TGTGCCAGCAGCTTAGAGGCGGCGGGAAGCAATCAGCCCCAGCATTTT
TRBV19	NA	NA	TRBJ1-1	CASSVRVRTEAFF	TGTGCCAGTAGTGTCCGGGTTCGAACTGAAGCTTTCTTT
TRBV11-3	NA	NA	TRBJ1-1	CASSPAGRGITEAFF	TGTGCCAGCAGCCCCGCTGGCAGGGGAATAACTGAAGCTTTCTTT
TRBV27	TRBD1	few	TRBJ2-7	CASKSGQGILEQYF	TGTGCCAGCAAGAGTGGACAGGGGATATTGGAGCAGTACTTC
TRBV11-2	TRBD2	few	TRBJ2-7	CASSEIGLAGGIDYEQYF	TGTGCCAGCAGCGAGATCGGACTAGCGGGAGGGATCGACTACGAGCAGTACTTC
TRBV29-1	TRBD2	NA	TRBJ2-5	CSGKTSGKETQYF	TGCAGCGGAAAGACTAGCGGGAAAGAGACCCAGTACTTC
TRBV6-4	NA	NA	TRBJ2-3	CASSEGGPTDTQYF	TGTGCCAGCAGTGAGGGAGGACCCACAGATACGCAGTATTTT
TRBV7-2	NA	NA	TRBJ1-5	CASSLQGLQPQHF	TGTGCCAGCAGCTTACAGGGGCTTCAGCCCCAGCATTTT
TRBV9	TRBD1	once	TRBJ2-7	CASSPHRGRTYEQYF	TGTGCCAGCAGCCCACACAGGGGGCGAACCTACGAGCAGTACTTC
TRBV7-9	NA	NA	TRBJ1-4	CASSLAPRGNEKLFF	TGTGCCAGCAGCTTAGCGCCTCGGGGGAATGAAAAACTGTTTTTT
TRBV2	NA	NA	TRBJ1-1	CASSGGVGFTEAFF	TGTGCCAGCAGTGGGGGAGTAGGGTTCACTGAAGCTTTCTTT
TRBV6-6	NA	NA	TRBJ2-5	CASFKESYQETQYF	TGTGCCAGCTTTAAAGAGAGCTACCAAGAGACCCAGTACTTC
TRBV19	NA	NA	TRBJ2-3	CASSIDRETGSTDTQYF	TGTGCCAGTAGTATAGATAGGGAGACGGGGAGCACAGATACGCAGTATTTT
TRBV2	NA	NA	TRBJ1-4	CASSARIVATNEKLFF	TGTGCCAGCAGTGCCAGGATAGTTGCAACTAATGAAAAACTGTTTTTT
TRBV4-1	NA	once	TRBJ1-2	CASSQQPGSDNYGYTF	TGCGCCAGCAGCCAGCAGCCGGGGTCAGATAACTATGGCTACACCTTC
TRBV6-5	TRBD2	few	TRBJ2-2	CASKRVAGVTGELFF	TGTGCCAGCAAAAGGGTAGCGGGAGTGACCGGGGAGCTGTTTTTT
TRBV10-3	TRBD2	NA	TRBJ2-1	CATPLAGSYNEQFF	TGTGCCACACCTCTAGCGGGATCCTACAATGAGCAGTTCTTC
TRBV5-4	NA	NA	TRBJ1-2	CASSFSQDYGYTF	TGTGCCAGCAGCTTTTCGCAGGACTATGGCTACACCTTC
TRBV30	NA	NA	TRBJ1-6	CAWRNGRASPLHF	TGTGCCTGGAGGAATGGCAGGGCTTCACCCCTCCACTTT
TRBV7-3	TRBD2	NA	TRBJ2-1	CASRPTSGIDNEQFF	TGTGCCAGCAGACCGACTAGCGGGATCGACAATGAGCAGTTCTTC
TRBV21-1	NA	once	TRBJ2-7	CASSRQRNF	TGTGCCAGCAGCCGGCAGCGGAACTTC
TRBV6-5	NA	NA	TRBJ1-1	CASSYSGGQVAFF	TGTGCCAGCAGTTACTCGGGGGGGCAGGTAGCTTTCTTT
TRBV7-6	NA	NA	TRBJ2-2	CASSLGIDNIGELFF	TGTGCCAGCAGCTTAGGGATCGACAACATCGGGGAGCTGTTTTTT
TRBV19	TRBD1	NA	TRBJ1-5	CASSDRTGGNQPQHF	TGTGCCAGTAGTGACAGGACAGGGGGCAATCAGCCCCAGCATTTT
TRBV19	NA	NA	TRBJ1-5	CASSWQGETQPQHF	TGTGCCAGTAGTTGGCAGGGCGAGACTCAGCCCCAGCATTTT
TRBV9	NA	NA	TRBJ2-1	CASTVGRSANEQFF	TGTGCCAGCACCGTTGGCAGGTCGGCCAATGAGCAGTTCTTC
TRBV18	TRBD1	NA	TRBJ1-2	CASSPGDRGPSYYGYTF	TGTGCCAGCTCACCAGGGGACAGGGGGCCGAGTTACTATGGCTACACCTTC
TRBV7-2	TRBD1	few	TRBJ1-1	CASSLRQGRISEAFF	TGTGCCAGCAGCTTAAGACAGGGTAGGATCTCTGAAGCTTTCTTT
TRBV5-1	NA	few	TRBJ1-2	CASSPESGGYGYTF	TGCGCCAGCAGCCCCGAATCCGGAGGGTATGGCTACACCTTC
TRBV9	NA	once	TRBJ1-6	CASSGVAVGNSPLHF	TGTGCCAGCAGCGGGGTAGCCGTCGGCAATTCACCCCTCCACTTT
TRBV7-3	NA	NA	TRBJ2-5	CASSLRQGQETQYF	TGTGCCAGCAGCTTAAGACAAGGACAAGAGACCCAGTACTTC
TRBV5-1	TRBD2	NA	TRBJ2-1	CASSPVLAASYNEQFF	TGCGCCAGCAGCCCGGTTCTAGCGGCTTCCTACAATGAGCAGTTCTTC
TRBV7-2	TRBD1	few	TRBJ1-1	CASSPWDSQTEAFF	TGTGCCAGCAGCCCCTGGGACAGCCAAACTGAAGCTTTCTTT
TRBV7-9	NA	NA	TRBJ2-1	CASSVQGKYNEQFF	TGTGCCAGCAGCGTACAGGGCAAATACAATGAGCAGTTCTTC
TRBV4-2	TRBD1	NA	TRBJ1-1	CASSQEDRAAGDTEAFF	TGTGCCAGCAGCCAAGAGGACAGGGCTGCGGGTGACACTGAAGCTTTCTTT
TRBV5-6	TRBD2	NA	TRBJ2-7	CASSSGLAVYEQYF	TGTGCCAGCAGCTCGGGACTAGCGGTCTACGAGCAGTACTTC
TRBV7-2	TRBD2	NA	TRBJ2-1	CASSLAYSGSRNEQFF	TGTGCCAGCAGCTTAGCCTATAGCGGGAGCAGAAATGAGCAGTTCTTC
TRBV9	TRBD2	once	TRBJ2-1	CASSASGLNNEQFF	TGTGCCAGCAGCGCTAGCGGGCTAAACAATGAGCAGTTCTTC
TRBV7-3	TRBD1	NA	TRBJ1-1	CASSLRQGRGTEAFF	TGTGCCAGCAGCCTCCGACAGGGGAGGGGAACTGAAGCTTTCTTT
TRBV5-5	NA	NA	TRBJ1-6	CASSTTGGALSPLHF	TGTGCCAGCAGCACTACGGGGGGGGCTCTATCACCCCTCCACTTT
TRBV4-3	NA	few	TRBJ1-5	CASSPGRGTHQPQHF	TGCGCCAGCAGCCCCGGTCGGGGGACCCATCAGCCCCAGCATTTT
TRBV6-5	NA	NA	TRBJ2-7	CASSYSGGEIYEQYF	TGTGCCAGCAGTTACTCCGGCGGAGAGATTTACGAGCAGTACTTC
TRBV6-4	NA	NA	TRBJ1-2	CASSPEGQGGSGYTF	TGTGCCAGCAGCCCCGAGGGTCAGGGAGGCTCTGGCTACACCTTC